The 29 T cell receptor beta chains below were found in one sample sequenced in a study of blood T cell repertoires in COVID-19. Libraries were prepared by immunoSEQ multiplex PCR; TCRdb keeps only in-frame clonotypes and omits some of them. Of about 340,000 clones listed, about 87% are singletons. The sequencing input was peripheral blood. The receptors originated from a woman between 50 and 59 years old with COVID-19, enrolled during active disease.

Only one count was recorded for this clone. The chain has TRBV18 and TRBJ2-7, with D possibly TRBD1 on 6 matching bases. The CDR3 contains 12 residues. From germline, CDR1 is KGHSH and CDR2 LQKENI. V lost 2 bases and J 5 bases, leaving 7 bases between the germline ends. The CDR3 DNA reads TGTGCCAGCTCACCAGGGGGCGACGAGCAGTACTTC. The encoded protein is CASSPGGDEQYF.

This chain links TRBV5-4 with TRBJ2-7; the D gene is possibly TRBD2 (6 bases). Trimming shortened V by 0 bases and J by 5 bases, and 15 bases separated the two germline ends. Germline V lookup: CDR1 SGHNT, CDR2 YYREEE (reference sequence). The CDR3 runs to 15 residues. DNA of the CDR3: TGTGCCAGCAGCTTGGGTCGCGGGAAAGGAGACGAGCAGTACTTC. This translates into CASSLGRGKGDEQYF.

The CDR3 region has the DNA TGTGCCAGCAGTTGGGGGGGGGCGGGAACCTACGAGCAGTACTTC. Residues: CASSWGGAGTYEQYF. V usage is TRBV27 and J usage is TRBJ2-7; D may be TRBD2 (7 bases). Trimming took off 4 bases at V and 2 bases at J, with 15 bases between the two ends. This CDR3 has 15 amino acids. CDR1 is MNHEY and CDR2 is SMNVEV in the germline V gene (reference sequence).

This clone showed up just once. The rearrangement joins TRBV2 to TRBJ1-3, with 9 bases identical to TRBD1. Trimming removed 3 bases from V and 5 bases from J; junction bases left unmatched: 8. This CDR3 has 16 residues. Per germline, CDR1 SNHLY and CDR2 FYNNEI. The DNA for the CDR3 is TGTGCCAGCAGTGAGACTGGGGGACAGGGAAGAAACACCATATATTTT. Amino acids: CASSETGGQGRNTIYF.

The chain combines TRBV4-2 with TRBJ2-7; 9 nucleotides match TRBD2. CDR1 is LGHNA and CDR2 is YNFKEQ in the germline V gene. Trimming cost V 1 base and J 5 bases; bases outside gene matches: 9. The CDR3 spans 16 residues. CDR3 loop: CASSQALQAGGDEQYF. In DNA, the CDR3 is TGTGCCAGCAGCCAAGCCCTACAAGCGGGAGGCGACGAGCAGTACTTC.

The chain joins TRBV9 to TRBJ2-2; D gene unclear. Looked up from germline, CDR1 is SGDLS and CDR2 is YYNGEE. Trimming took 3 bases from V and 2 from J, leaving 8 bases between them. The CDR3 is 14 amino acids. DNA of the CDR3: TGTGCCAGCAGCGGACACCTAAACACCGGGGAGCTGTTTTTT. This encodes CASSGHLNTGELFF.

This chain joins TRBV29-1 and TRBJ2-1; TRBD1 matches 7 bases. Germline CDR1 is SQVTM and CDR2 is ANQGSEA. The CDR3 contains 16 residues. V shed 7 bases and J 6 bases; nucleotides not matched to a gene: 18. In nucleotides, the CDR3 is TGCAGCGGGGGAGAGATACAGGGGTATGGTCGCAATGAGCAGTTCTTC. It encodes CSGGEIQGYGRNEQFF.

This chain uses TRBV2 with TRBJ2-1, with 14 bases fitting TRBD2. With 3 bases clipped from V and 5 bases from J, the junction kept 0 bases outside the gene matches. This CDR3 has 15 amino acids. Germline CDR1 is SNHLY and CDR2 is FYNNEI. This CDR3 reads CASSEGLAGDNEQFF. The CDR3 region has the DNA TGTGCCAGCAGTGAGGGACTAGCGGGAGACAATGAGCAGTTCTTC. The entire variable domain, with the rest obtained from reference TRBV2 and TRBJ2-1, is as follows: EPEVTQTPSHQVTQMGQEVILRCVPISNHLYFYWYRQILGQKVEFLVSFYNNEISEKSEIFDDQFSVERPDGSNFTLKIRSTKLEDSAMYFCASSEGLAGDNEQFFGPGTRLTVL.

The V and J genes are TRBV12-5 and TRBJ2-7, with 8 bases fitting TRBD1. Germline CDR1 and CDR2: LGHNT and FRNRAP. This CDR3 is built from 14 residues. V was clipped by 3 bases and J by 4 bases; unmatched bases: 5. CDR3 bases: TGTGCTAGTGGTTTAGGACAGGGTCTTTACGAGCAGTACTTC. Residues: CASGLGQGLYEQYF.

The chain has TRBV9 and TRBJ2-1, with D perhaps matching TRBD1 (6 bases). CDR1 and CDR2 (germline): SGDLS, YYNGEE. Trimming took off 3 bases at V and 4 bases at J, with 14 bases between the two ends. This CDR3 region has 15 residues. The CDR3 coding sequence is TGTGCCAGCAGCGCCACTATTGGACAGTACAATGAGCAGTTCTTC. As protein: CASSATIGQYNEQFF.

This clone was observed a few times. J is TRBJ1-5 and V is TRBV7-8; a weak D match, TRBD1 (6 bases). Trimming shortened V by 5 bases and J by 2 bases, and 22 bases separated the two germline ends. This CDR3 region has 18 residues. Germline assignment: CDR1 SGHVS and CDR2 FQNEAQ. Written as DNA, the CDR3 is TGTGCCAGCAGCCCTCGCCAAACAGGGCGATTGGGCAATCAGCCCCAGCATTTT. It specifies CASSPRQTGRLGNQPQHF.

This sequence joins TRBV7-2 and TRBJ2-2, with 7 bases fitting TRBD1. The CDR3 sequence is 15 residues long. Germline V lookup: CDR1 SGHTA, CDR2 FQGNSA. V gave up 3 bases and J gave up 4 bases; unmatched junction bases: 5. This chain's CDR3 is CASSFVQGFTGELFF. DNA of the CDR3: TGTGCCAGCAGCTTTGTACAGGGGTTCACCGGGGAGCTGTTTTTT.

The chain is built from TRBV7-2 and TRBJ2-3, with D unclear. V lost 1 base to trimming and J lost 0 bases, with 8 bases between them. The CDR3 consists of 15 residues. Germline V gives CDR1 SGHTA, CDR2 FQGNSA. This CDR3 reads CASSLVGVSTDTQYF. The CDR3 nucleotides are TGTGCCAGCAGCTTAGTGGGCGTTAGCACAGATACGCAGTATTTT.

This clone was detected a few times. This chain connects TRBV7-9 to TRBJ2-7; 10 bases map to TRBD1. The CDR3 has 14 residues. Per germline, CDR1 SEHNR and CDR2 FQNEAQ (reference sequence). V shed 5 bases and J 4 bases; nucleotides not matched to a gene: 5. Here the CDR3 DNA reads TGTGCCAGCAGCGCGGGACAGGGGAAGTACGAGCAGTACTTC. Translation: CASSAGQGKYEQYF.

V usage is TRBV2 and J usage is TRBJ2-7; possibly TRBD1 for D (6 bases). This CDR3 spans 12 amino acids. Trimming pared 8 bases from V and 4 bases from J, leaving 12 bases between. Germline V gives CDR1 SNHLY, CDR2 FYNNEI. CDR3 DNA sequence: TGTGCCAGCTTAGGGGGTTCATACGAGCAGTACTTC. It yields the protein CASLGGSYEQYF.

The V gene is TRBV6-5, the J gene TRBJ1-6; D perhaps matches TRBD1 (6 bases). V was shortened by 7 bases and J by 7 bases, with 8 bases between the two germline ends. The CDR3 extends over 12 amino acids. Germline loops: CDR1 MNHEY, CDR2 SVGAGI. The CDR3 sequence: CASKGGNSPLHF. CDR3 in DNA: TGTGCCAGCAAGGGGGGGAATTCACCCCTCCACTTT.

The chain carries TRBV3-1 (or the pseudogene TRBV3-2) and TRBJ2-1, with 12 bases identical to TRBD2. V was clipped by 3 bases and J by 6 bases; unmatched bases: 3. Germline CDR1 and CDR2: LGHDT and YNNKEL (reference sequence). The CDR3 has 15 residues. CDR3 protein: CASSHRLAGVNEQFF. CDR3 in DNA: TGTGCCAGCAGCCACAGACTAGCGGGAGTCAATGAGCAGTTCTTC.

The rearrangement joins TRBV7-2 to TRBJ2-1; TRBD2 aligns across 13 bases. The CDR3 loop spans 15 amino acids. Germline CDR1 reads SGHTA; CDR2 reads FQGNSA. Trimming removed 4 bases from V and 10 bases from J; junction bases left unmatched: 7. In DNA, the CDR3 is TGTGCCAGCAGCTCACCGGGACTAGCGGGAAAAGAGCAGTTCTTC. This sequence encodes CASSSPGLAGKEQFF.

The V and J genes are TRBV29-1 and TRBJ2-5, with 10 bases that match TRBD1. The ends lost 2 bases at V and 5 bases at J; junction bases unmatched: 2. CDR1 is SQVTM and CDR2 is ANQGSEA in the germline V gene. The length of the CDR3 is 13 residues. The CDR3 reads CSVERGQGETQYF. The CDR3 DNA sequence: TGCAGCGTTGAACGGGGACAGGGGGAGACCCAGTACTTC.

V and J are TRBV18 and TRBJ2-7; the match to TRBD2 covers 12 bases. Per the germline V gene, CDR1 is KGHSH and CDR2 is LQKENI. Germline trimming cut 3 bases from V and 3 bases from J; bases unmatched to any gene: 6. This CDR3 has 16 residues. CDR3: CASSPRLAGEGYEQYF. The CDR3 DNA reads as TGTGCCAGCTCACCTAGACTAGCGGGAGAGGGCTACGAGCAGTACTTC.

This clone was observed once. The rearrangement links TRBV30 to TRBJ1-6; 7 nucleotides match TRBD1. With 3 bases clipped from V and 8 bases from J, the junction kept 7 bases outside the gene matches. The CDR3 is made up of 14 amino acids. CDR1 GTSNPN and CDR2 SVGIG come from the germline V gene (reference sequence). The CDR3, as DNA: TGTGCCTGGAGCAGACAGGGAGCGCATTCACCCCTCCACTTT. Encoded protein: CAWSRQGAHSPLHF.

V gene TRBV5-1 combines with J gene TRBJ1-6, with a weak D call TRBD1 (6 bases). In germline, CDR1 is SGHRS, CDR2 YFSETQ. The CDR3 runs 14 residues. The germline V and J ends were trimmed by 4 bases and 5 bases, with 10 bases remaining between them. In nucleotides, the CDR3 is TGCGCCAGCAGCCCCGGACAGAATAATTCACCCCTCCACTTT. This encodes CASSPGQNNSPLHF. The complete variable domain, with remaining parts taken from reference TRBV5-1 and TRBJ1-6, reads KAGVTQTPRYLIKTRGQQVTLSCSPISGHRSVSWYQQTPGQGLQFLFEYFSETQRNKGNFPGRFSGRQFSNSRSEMNVSTLELGDSALYLCASSPGQNNSPLHFGNGTRLTVT.

The chain uses TRBV24-1 and TRBJ2-3, with TRBD2 matching over 11 bases. This CDR3 is 17 amino acids long. Germline CDR1 KGHDR, CDR2 SFDVKD. The V gene end was trimmed by 3 bases and the J gene end by 3 bases; junction bases not matched to a gene: 7. CDR3 DNA sequence: TGTGCCACCAGTGATCCCTCGACTAGCGGGAATACAGATACGCAGTATTTT. Protein sequence: CATSDPSTSGNTDTQYF.

V usage is TRBV19 and J usage is TRBJ2-1; 9 positions agree with TRBD1. The germline V gene encodes CDR1 LNHDA and CDR2 SQIVND (reference sequence). The CDR3 sequence is 15 residues long. Trimming took 9 bases from V and 4 from J; bases not matched to a gene: 10. For the CDR3, the DNA is TGTGCCAGCCACTCGGGACAGGGACCGTACAATGAGCAGTTCTTC. This encodes CASHSGQGPYNEQFF.

This rearrangement joins TRBV30 to TRBJ1-1; no clear D gene. CDR3 size: 12 residues. The V gene lost 1 base and the J gene lost 7 bases, with 10 bases spanning the gap. Germline V lookup: CDR1 GTSNPN, CDR2 SVGIG (reference sequence). The CDR3 DNA follows: TGTGCCTGGAGTGGGAGACGTAATGAAGCTTTCTTT. Translated, it gives CAWSGRRNEAFF.

The count of this clone is one. The chain uses TRBV5-5 and TRBJ1-6, with D unresolved. The ends were cut back, 0 bases at V and 10 bases at J, with 20 bases in the middle. Looked up from germline, CDR1 is SGHKS and CDR2 is YYEKEE (reference sequence). This CDR3 has 17 amino acids. This CDR3 reads CASSLGGDLAPGSPLHF. CDR3 in DNA: TGTGCCAGCAGCTTGGGGGGAGATTTGGCCCCTGGGTCACCCCTCCACTTT. The full variable domain, with the rest looked up from reference TRBV5-5 and TRBJ1-6, is DAGVTQSPTHLIKTRGQQVTLRCSPISGHKSVSWYQQVLGQGPQFIFQYYEKEERGRGNFPDRFSARQFPNYSSELNVNALLLGDSALYLCASSLGGDLAPGSPLHFGNGTRLTVT.

On this clone itself: A junction end diverges from the germline sequence, so it may reflect a read error. The chain combines TRBV23-1 with TRBJ2-7, with no clear D. TRBV23-1 is reported as an ORF; its role is uncertain. This CDR3 is built from 15 residues. The CDR3 nucleotides are TGCGCCAGCAGTCAATCGGAGCGACCGATCGAATTGTCATCTTTC. This gives the protein CASSQSERPIELSSF.

This sequence joins TRBV29-1 and TRBJ2-7, with D perhaps TRBD1 (5 bases). This CDR3 has 11 amino acids. The V end lost 4 bases, the J end lost 3 bases, and 7 bases lay between the germline ends. Germline V gene sequence: CDR1 SQVTM, CDR2 ANQGSEA. The CDR3 sequence: CSVADNYEQYF. In DNA form, the CDR3 reads TGCAGCGTTGCGGACAACTACGAGCAGTACTTC.

V is TRBV19 and J is TRBJ2-7; TRBD2 matches 10 bases. The germline gives CDR1 LNHDA, CDR2 SQIVND (reference sequence). V lost 6 bases to trimming and J lost 5 bases; unmatched junction nucleotides: 4. The length of the CDR3 is 13 residues. This chain's CDR3 is CASRTSGTNEQYF. The CDR3 DNA sequence: TGTGCCAGTAGAACTAGCGGGACCAACGAGCAGTACTTC.